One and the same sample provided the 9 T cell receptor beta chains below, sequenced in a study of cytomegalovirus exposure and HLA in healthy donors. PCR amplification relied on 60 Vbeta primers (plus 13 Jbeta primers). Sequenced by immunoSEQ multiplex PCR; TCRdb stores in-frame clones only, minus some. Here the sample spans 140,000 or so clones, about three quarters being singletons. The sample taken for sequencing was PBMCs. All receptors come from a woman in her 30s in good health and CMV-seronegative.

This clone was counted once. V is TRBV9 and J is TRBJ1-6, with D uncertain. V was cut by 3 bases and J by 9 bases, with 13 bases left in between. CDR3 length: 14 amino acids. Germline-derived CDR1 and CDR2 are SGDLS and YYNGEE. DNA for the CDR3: TGTGCCAGCAGCGGAGTCCCGGGGTCTTCACCCCTCCACTTT. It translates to CASSGVPGSSPLHF.

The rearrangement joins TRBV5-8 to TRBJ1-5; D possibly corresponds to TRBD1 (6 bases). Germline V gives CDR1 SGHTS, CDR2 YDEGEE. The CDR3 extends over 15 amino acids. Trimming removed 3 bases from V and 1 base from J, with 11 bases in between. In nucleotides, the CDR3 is TGTGCCAGCAGCTCCGGACAGACGAGCAATCAGCCCCAGCATTTT. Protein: CASSSGQTSNQPQHF. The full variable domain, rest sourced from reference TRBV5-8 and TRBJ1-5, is EAGVTQSPTHLIKTRGQQATLRCSPISGHTSVYWYQQALGLGLQFLLWYDEGEERNRGNFPPRFSGRQFPNYSSELNVNALELEDSALYLCASSSGQTSNQPQHFGDGTRLSIL.

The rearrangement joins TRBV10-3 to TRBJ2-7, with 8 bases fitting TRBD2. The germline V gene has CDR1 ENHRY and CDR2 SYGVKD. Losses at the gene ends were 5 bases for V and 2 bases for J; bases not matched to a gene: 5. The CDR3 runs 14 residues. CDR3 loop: CAISNLAGAYEQYF. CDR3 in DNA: TGTGCCATCAGTAATCTAGCGGGCGCCTACGAGCAGTACTTC.

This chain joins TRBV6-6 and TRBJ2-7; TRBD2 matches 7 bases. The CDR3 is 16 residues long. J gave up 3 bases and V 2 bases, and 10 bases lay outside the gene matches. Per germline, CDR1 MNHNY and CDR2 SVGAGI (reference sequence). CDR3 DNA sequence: TGTGCCAGCAGTTACCCCCCCGGGGGGATAAACTACGAGCAGTACTTC. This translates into CASSYPPGGINYEQYF.

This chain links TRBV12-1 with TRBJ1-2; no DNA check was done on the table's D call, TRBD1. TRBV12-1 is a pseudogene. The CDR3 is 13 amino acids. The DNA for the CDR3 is TGTGCCAGCAGCTCGGGACAGAGCTATGGCTACACCTTC. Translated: CASSSGQSYGYTF.

The CDR3 DNA follows: TGCGCCAGCAGCCACTGGACTAGCGGGGGGGCGCTAAATGAGCAGTTCTTC. It encodes CASSHWTSGGALNEQFF. This chain joins TRBV5-1 and TRBJ2-1; the match to TRBD2 covers 15 bases. Trimming removed 4 bases from V and 7 bases from J; junction bases left unmatched: 9. Looked up from germline, CDR1 is SGHRS and CDR2 is YFSETQ. The CDR3 runs 17 residues.

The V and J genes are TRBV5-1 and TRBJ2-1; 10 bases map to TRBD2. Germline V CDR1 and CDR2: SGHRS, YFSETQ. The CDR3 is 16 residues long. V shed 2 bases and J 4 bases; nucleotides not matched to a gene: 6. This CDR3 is CASSLTGTSVYNEQFF. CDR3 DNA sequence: TGCGCCAGCAGCTTAACCGGGACTAGCGTATACAATGAGCAGTTCTTC. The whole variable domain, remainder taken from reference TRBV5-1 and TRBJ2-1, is KAGVTQTPRYLIKTRGQQVTLSCSPISGHRSVSWYQQTPGQGLQFLFEYFSETQRNKGNFPGRFSGRQFSNSRSEMNVSTLELGDSALYLCASSLTGTSVYNEQFFGPGTRLTVL.

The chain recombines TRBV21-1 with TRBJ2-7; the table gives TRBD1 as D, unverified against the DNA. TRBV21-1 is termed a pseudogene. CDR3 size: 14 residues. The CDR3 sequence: CASSRSTDTYEQYF. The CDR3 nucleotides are TGTGCCAGCAGTAGATCTACAGACACCTACGAGCAGTACTTC.

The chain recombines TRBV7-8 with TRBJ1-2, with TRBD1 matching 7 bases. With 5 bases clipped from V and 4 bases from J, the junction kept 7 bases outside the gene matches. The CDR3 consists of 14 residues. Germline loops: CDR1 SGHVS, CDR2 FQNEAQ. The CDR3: CASSPMTGSYGYTF. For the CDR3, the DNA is TGTGCCAGCAGCCCCATGACAGGGAGCTATGGCTACACCTTC. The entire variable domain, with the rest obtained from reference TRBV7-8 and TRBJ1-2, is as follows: GAGVSQSPRYKVAKRGQDVALRCDPISGHVSLFWYQQALGQGPEFLTYFQNEAQLDKSGLPSDRFFAERPEGSVSTLKIQRTQQEDSAVYLCASSPMTGSYGYTFGSGTRLTVV.